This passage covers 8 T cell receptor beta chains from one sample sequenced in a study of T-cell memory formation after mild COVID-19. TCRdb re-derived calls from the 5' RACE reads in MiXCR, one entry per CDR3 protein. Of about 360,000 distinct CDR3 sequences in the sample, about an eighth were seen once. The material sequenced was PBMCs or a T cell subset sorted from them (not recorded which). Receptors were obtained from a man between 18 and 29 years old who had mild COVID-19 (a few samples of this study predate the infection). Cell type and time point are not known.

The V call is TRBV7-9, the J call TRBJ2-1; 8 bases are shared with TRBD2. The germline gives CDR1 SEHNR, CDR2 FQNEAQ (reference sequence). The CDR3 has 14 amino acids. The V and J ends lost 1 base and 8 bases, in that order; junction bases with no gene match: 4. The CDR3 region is CASSLDGREDEQFF. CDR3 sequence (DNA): TGTGCCAGCAGCTTAGATGGGCGGGAGGATGAGCAGTTCTTC.

The CDR3 nucleotides are TGCAGTGCTAGGGTAGACAGGGGGAATCCCTACGAGCAGTACTTC. This encodes CSARVDRGNPYEQYF. The chain carries TRBV20-1 and TRBJ2-7, with 9 bases aligning to TRBD1. V lost 3 bases and J lost 2; bases outside the gene matches: 8. The CDR3 length is 15 residues. Germline V gives CDR1 DFQATT, CDR2 SNEGSKA (reference sequence).

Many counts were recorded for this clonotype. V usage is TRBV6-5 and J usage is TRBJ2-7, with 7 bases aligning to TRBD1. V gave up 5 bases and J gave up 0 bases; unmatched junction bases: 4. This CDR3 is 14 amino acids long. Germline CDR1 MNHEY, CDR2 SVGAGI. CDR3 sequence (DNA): TGTGCCAGCAGTAAGACAGGGAGCTCCTACGAGCAGTACGTC. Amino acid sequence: CASSKTGSSYEQYV.

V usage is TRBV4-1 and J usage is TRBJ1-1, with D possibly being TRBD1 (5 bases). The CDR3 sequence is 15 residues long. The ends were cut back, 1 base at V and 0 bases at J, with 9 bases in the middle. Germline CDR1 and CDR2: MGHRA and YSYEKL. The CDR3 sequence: CASSQAQGLNTEAFF. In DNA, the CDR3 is TGCGCCAGCAGCCAAGCCCAGGGATTGAACACTGAAGCTTTCTTT.

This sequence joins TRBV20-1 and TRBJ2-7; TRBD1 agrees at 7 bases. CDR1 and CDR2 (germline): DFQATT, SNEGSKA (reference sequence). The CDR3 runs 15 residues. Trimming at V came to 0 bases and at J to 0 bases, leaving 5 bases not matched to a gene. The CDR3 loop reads CSARDPGTASYEQYF. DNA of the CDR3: TGCAGTGCTAGAGATCCGGGGACAGCCTCCTACGAGCAGTACTTC.

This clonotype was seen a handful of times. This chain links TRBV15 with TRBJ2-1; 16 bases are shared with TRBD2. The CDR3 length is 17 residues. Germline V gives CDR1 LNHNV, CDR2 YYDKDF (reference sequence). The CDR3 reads CATKGTSGGATYNEQFF. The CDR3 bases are TGTGCAACGAAGGGGACTAGCGGGGGGGCCACTTACAATGAGCAGTTCTTC.

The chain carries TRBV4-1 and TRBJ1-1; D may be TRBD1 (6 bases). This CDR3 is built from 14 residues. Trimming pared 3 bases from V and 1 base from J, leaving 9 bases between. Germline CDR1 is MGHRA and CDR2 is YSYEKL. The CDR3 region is CASSQEQGNTEAFF. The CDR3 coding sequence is TGCGCCAGCAGCCAGGAACAGGGGAACACTGAAGCTTTCTTT.

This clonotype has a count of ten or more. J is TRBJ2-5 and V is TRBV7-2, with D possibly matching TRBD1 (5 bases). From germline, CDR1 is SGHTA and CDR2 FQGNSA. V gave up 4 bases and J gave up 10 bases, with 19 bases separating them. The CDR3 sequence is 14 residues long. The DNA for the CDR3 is TGTGCCAGCAGCTCCCTAGGGGCTCGGAGCAACCAGTACTTC. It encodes CASSSLGARSNQYF.